This T cell receptor (beta chain) was profiled in a study of blood T cell repertoires in COVID-19. The wider study: Nucleic acid was either cDNA or gDNA, and it came from T cells, B-cell-depleted T cells, or PBMCs.

Per the original data handling: The authors estimated nucleated cell counts from reference gene primer amplification. TCRdb keeps only in-frame clones here, not all; method: immunoSEQ multiplex PCR. D and trimming come from the DNA, and the V and J calls and clone size come from that table. Altogether about 140,000 clones are present, 78% being singletons, with the ten largest covering 6%. Grouping used clinical history reported by participants in a survey and questionnaire. The study counted Cohort 3 donors as recovered given two negative PCRs, clearance, or symptom resolution. V lost 0 bases and J lost 6, with 9 bases in between. CDR3 size: 13 residues. The germline V gene encodes CDR1 SGHKS and CDR2 YYEKEE (reference sequence).

Sample: PBMCs or T cells enriched from blood (not recorded which). This sequence joins TRBV5-5 and TRBJ1-2; D not resolved. The receptor comes from a woman aged 50 to 65 who had recovered from COVID-19. This CDR3 is CASSLGYGNGYTF. CDR3 in DNA: TGTGCCAGCAGCTTGGGGTACGGGAATGGCTACACCTTC.